This T cell receptor beta chain comes out of a study of cytomegalovirus exposure and HLA in healthy donors. Study summary: Out of 398 genotyped donors, around 80% belonged to the Caucasian-associated ancestry cluster. General study findings and limits: Because they were indistinguishable, some V segments, including TRBV6-2 and TRBV6-3, were excluded. A missense DCLRE1C variant was associated with V- and J-gene trimming of TCR beta chains in a later analysis, and an independent cohort replicated the association.

It was with 60 Vbeta and 13 Jbeta primers that the PCR ran. The protocol was immunoSEQ multiplex PCR, while the TCRdb copy is restricted to in-frame clones and leaves out a portion. Here the sample spans approximately 150,000 clones, roughly 80% being singletons. The germline gives CDR1 LNHDA, CDR2 SQIVND (reference sequence). The CDR3 contains 14 residues. Trimming removed 7 bases at V and 0 bases at J, with 12 bases between. A word on this clone: Its antigen remains unidentified.

The donors (healthy individuals) were bone marrow donors. Specimen: PBMCs. The clonotype comes from a woman aged 25 to 39 in good health and CMV-seropositive. The chain uses TRBV19 and TRBJ1-1; D is possibly TRBD1 (5 bases). In DNA, the CDR3 is TGTGCCAGTACCCGCGGGGGTATGAACACTGAAGCTTTCTTT. It encodes CASTRGGMNTEAFF.